This T cell receptor (beta chain) is from a study of cytomegalovirus exposure and HLA in healthy donors. This CDR3 is built from 14 residues. V was pared by 8 bases and J by 1 base, with 15 bases between. Germline V gene sequence: CDR1 SNHLY, CDR2 FYNNEI. 60 Vbeta and 13 Jbeta primers were used in PCR. Profiled with immunoSEQ multiplex PCR; TCRdb holds only in-frame clones, not every one. The sample holds around 170,000 clones, approximately 80% seen once. Sequenced sample: PBMCs. The source of this sequence is a woman aged 45-60 years in good health and CMV-seropositive. The genes are TRBV2 and TRBJ2-7; weak D call: TRBD1 (5 bases). CDR3 amino acids: CASGGRALSYEQYF. CDR3 in DNA: TGTGCCAGCGGCGGCAGGGCGCTATCCTACGAGCAGTACTTC.